Sequencing of this T cell receptor (beta chain) was carried out in a study of blood T cell repertoires in COVID-19. The table came from immunoSEQ multiplex PCR; TCRdb's copy has only in-frame clones and leaves some out. The sample has 120,000 to 150,000 clones; roughly 84% are singletons. CDR1 is MNHEY and CDR2 is SVGAGI in the germline V gene. This CDR3 comprises 16 residues. V trimming: 0 bases; J trimming: 4 bases; junction bases outside the gene matches: 5. The study drew participants aged about 18 to 89 years from roughly 25 US areas. Participants' reported clinical history set cohort assignment.

The chain recombines TRBV6-5 with TRBJ2-3; 9 bases are a match to TRBD2. Sequenced sample: PBMCs or T cells enriched from blood (not recorded which). This receptor was obtained from a woman in her fifties or sixties who had been exposed to COVID-19. The DNA of the CDR3 is TGTGCCAGCAGTTACTCTAGGCGGGGGGGCGCAGATACGCAGTATTTT. Amino acids: CASSYSRRGGADTQYF.